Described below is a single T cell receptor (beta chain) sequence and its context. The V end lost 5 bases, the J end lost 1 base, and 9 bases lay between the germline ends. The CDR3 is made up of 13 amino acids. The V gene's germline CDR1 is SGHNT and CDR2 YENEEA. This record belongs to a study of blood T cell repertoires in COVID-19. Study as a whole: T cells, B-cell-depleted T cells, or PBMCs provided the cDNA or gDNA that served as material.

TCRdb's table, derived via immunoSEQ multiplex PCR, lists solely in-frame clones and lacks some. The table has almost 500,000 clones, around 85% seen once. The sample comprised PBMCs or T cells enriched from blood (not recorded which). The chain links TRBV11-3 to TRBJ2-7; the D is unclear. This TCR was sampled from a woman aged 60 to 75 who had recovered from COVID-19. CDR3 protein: CASSRSASYEQYF. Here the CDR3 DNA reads TGTGCCAGCAGCAGAAGTGCGTCCTACGAGCAGTACTTC.